What follows is one TCR beta chain and its context. As yet, its antigen is unknown. The sample belongs to a study of OX40 agonist ivuxolimab in advanced cancers. Overall study: Every 2 weeks, patients got intravenous ivuxolimab at one of six dose levels (0.01-10 mg/kg). Broader study findings: Researchers report that CD8+ T cells had, on average, more expanded clones than CD4+.

The germline V gene has CDR1 KGHSH and CDR2 LQKENI. CDR3 size: 17 residues. J gave up 7 bases and V 3 bases, and 12 bases lay outside the gene matches. Data came from immunoSEQ multiplex PCR; TCRdb stores just in-frame clones and leaves some out. The sample has some 78,000 clones; around 94% are singletons. This TCR derives from an adult with an advanced solid tumor such as melanoma, head and neck, liver or kidney cancer. J is TRBJ2-1 and V is TRBV18; TRBD2 matches 10 bases. The sample was CD4+ or CD8+ T cells sorted from blood, taken in a trial of the OX40 agonist ivuxolimab. The chain's CDR3 is CASSPLQSGGAGNEQFF. CDR3 nucleotides: TGTGCCAGCTCACCCCTGCAGAGCGGGGGGGCAGGTAATGAGCAGTTCTTC.